The rows below give T cell receptor beta chains drawn from one sample of a study of vaccination effects on CD4 cells after COVID-19. These receptors' targets are unknown. The data were produced by immunoSEQ multiplex PCR, yet TCRdb's version contains in-frame clones alone and is incomplete. The data contain over 45,000 clones, roughly 72% of them singletons. Here the sequenced sample was CD4+ T cells from PBMCs cultured without peptide, taken after COVID-19 vaccination. The receptor source for this set is a human donor who received a COVID-19 vaccine. The CDR3 runs from the conserved cysteine through the conserved F or W. A D gene is named only where the DNA matches it firmly. Size tells how often a clone was seen (once, few, many) or the class of an expanded clone, and some rows leave it out.

>TRBV4-1|.|TRBJ2-6|.
CASSQDGLLRGDGANVLTF
TGCGCCAGCAGCCAAGATGGTCTCTTGAGGGGGGATGGGGCCAACGTCCTGACTTTC
>TRBV5-4|.|TRBJ2-7|TRBD2
CASTSTSGGGFIGNEQYF
TGTGCCAGCACCTCAACTAGCGGGGGAGGGTTTATCGGTAACGAGCAGTACTTC
>TRBV30|.|TRBJ2-1|.
CAWTAWGGAGNEQFF
TGTGCCTGGACCGCATGGGGGGGCGCGGGCAATGAGCAGTTCTTC
>TRBV3-1/TRBV3-2|.|TRBJ1-5|.
CASSQGGNWRGQPQHF
TGTGCCAGCAGCCAAGGCGGCAACTGGCGGGGTCAGCCCCAGCATTTT
>TRBV7-8|.|TRBJ1-2|.
CASSPRTLNLYGYTF
TGTGCCAGCAGCCCTAGGACCCTCAATCTCTATGGCTACACCTTC
>TRBV25-1|few|TRBJ2-3|.
CASSELDGTDTQYF
TGTGCCAGCAGTGAATTGGACGGGACAGATACGCAGTATTTT
>TRBV6-5|.|TRBJ1-2|.
CASSVNKAGGYGYTF
TGTGCCAGCAGCGTAAACAAGGCCGGAGGGTATGGCTACACCTTC
>TRBV4-1|.|TRBJ2-5|.
CASSPDASDQETQYF
TGCGCCAGCAGCCCGGACGCCAGCGACCAAGAGACCCAGTACTTC
>TRBV6-5|.|TRBJ1-1|.
CASSYARTNTEAFF
TGTGCCAGCAGTTACGCTAGAACGAACACTGAAGCTTTCTTT
>TRBV7-9|.|TRBJ1-1|.
CASSSMGIGDTEAFF
TGTGCCAGCAGCTCTATGGGGATTGGGGACACTGAAGCTTTCTTT
>TRBV30|.|TRBJ2-6|.
CTTSRPSGANVLTF
TGTACTACCTCTCGTCCATCTGGGGCCAACGTCCTGACTTTC
>TRBV14|.|TRBJ2-2|.
CASSQVTGELFF
TGTGCCAGCAGCCAAGTTACCGGGGAGCTGTTTTTT
>TRBV2|once|TRBJ1-2|.
CASRREINYGYTF
TGTGCCAGCAGGAGAGAGATTAACTATGGCTACACCTTC
>TRBV12-1|.|TRBJ2-7|.
CASSPPWGPTYEQYF
TGTGCCAGCAGCCCCCCGTGGGGGCCCACCTACGAGCAGTACTTC
>TRBV18|.|TRBJ2-1|TRBD2
CASSPGASGEMQFF
TGTGCCAGCTCACCAGGGGCTAGCGGAGAGATGCAGTTCTTC
>TRBV12-3/TRBV12-4|.|TRBJ2-7|.
CASSLGQGKKQYF
TGTGCCAGCAGTTTGGGTCAAGGGAAAAAGCAGTACTTC